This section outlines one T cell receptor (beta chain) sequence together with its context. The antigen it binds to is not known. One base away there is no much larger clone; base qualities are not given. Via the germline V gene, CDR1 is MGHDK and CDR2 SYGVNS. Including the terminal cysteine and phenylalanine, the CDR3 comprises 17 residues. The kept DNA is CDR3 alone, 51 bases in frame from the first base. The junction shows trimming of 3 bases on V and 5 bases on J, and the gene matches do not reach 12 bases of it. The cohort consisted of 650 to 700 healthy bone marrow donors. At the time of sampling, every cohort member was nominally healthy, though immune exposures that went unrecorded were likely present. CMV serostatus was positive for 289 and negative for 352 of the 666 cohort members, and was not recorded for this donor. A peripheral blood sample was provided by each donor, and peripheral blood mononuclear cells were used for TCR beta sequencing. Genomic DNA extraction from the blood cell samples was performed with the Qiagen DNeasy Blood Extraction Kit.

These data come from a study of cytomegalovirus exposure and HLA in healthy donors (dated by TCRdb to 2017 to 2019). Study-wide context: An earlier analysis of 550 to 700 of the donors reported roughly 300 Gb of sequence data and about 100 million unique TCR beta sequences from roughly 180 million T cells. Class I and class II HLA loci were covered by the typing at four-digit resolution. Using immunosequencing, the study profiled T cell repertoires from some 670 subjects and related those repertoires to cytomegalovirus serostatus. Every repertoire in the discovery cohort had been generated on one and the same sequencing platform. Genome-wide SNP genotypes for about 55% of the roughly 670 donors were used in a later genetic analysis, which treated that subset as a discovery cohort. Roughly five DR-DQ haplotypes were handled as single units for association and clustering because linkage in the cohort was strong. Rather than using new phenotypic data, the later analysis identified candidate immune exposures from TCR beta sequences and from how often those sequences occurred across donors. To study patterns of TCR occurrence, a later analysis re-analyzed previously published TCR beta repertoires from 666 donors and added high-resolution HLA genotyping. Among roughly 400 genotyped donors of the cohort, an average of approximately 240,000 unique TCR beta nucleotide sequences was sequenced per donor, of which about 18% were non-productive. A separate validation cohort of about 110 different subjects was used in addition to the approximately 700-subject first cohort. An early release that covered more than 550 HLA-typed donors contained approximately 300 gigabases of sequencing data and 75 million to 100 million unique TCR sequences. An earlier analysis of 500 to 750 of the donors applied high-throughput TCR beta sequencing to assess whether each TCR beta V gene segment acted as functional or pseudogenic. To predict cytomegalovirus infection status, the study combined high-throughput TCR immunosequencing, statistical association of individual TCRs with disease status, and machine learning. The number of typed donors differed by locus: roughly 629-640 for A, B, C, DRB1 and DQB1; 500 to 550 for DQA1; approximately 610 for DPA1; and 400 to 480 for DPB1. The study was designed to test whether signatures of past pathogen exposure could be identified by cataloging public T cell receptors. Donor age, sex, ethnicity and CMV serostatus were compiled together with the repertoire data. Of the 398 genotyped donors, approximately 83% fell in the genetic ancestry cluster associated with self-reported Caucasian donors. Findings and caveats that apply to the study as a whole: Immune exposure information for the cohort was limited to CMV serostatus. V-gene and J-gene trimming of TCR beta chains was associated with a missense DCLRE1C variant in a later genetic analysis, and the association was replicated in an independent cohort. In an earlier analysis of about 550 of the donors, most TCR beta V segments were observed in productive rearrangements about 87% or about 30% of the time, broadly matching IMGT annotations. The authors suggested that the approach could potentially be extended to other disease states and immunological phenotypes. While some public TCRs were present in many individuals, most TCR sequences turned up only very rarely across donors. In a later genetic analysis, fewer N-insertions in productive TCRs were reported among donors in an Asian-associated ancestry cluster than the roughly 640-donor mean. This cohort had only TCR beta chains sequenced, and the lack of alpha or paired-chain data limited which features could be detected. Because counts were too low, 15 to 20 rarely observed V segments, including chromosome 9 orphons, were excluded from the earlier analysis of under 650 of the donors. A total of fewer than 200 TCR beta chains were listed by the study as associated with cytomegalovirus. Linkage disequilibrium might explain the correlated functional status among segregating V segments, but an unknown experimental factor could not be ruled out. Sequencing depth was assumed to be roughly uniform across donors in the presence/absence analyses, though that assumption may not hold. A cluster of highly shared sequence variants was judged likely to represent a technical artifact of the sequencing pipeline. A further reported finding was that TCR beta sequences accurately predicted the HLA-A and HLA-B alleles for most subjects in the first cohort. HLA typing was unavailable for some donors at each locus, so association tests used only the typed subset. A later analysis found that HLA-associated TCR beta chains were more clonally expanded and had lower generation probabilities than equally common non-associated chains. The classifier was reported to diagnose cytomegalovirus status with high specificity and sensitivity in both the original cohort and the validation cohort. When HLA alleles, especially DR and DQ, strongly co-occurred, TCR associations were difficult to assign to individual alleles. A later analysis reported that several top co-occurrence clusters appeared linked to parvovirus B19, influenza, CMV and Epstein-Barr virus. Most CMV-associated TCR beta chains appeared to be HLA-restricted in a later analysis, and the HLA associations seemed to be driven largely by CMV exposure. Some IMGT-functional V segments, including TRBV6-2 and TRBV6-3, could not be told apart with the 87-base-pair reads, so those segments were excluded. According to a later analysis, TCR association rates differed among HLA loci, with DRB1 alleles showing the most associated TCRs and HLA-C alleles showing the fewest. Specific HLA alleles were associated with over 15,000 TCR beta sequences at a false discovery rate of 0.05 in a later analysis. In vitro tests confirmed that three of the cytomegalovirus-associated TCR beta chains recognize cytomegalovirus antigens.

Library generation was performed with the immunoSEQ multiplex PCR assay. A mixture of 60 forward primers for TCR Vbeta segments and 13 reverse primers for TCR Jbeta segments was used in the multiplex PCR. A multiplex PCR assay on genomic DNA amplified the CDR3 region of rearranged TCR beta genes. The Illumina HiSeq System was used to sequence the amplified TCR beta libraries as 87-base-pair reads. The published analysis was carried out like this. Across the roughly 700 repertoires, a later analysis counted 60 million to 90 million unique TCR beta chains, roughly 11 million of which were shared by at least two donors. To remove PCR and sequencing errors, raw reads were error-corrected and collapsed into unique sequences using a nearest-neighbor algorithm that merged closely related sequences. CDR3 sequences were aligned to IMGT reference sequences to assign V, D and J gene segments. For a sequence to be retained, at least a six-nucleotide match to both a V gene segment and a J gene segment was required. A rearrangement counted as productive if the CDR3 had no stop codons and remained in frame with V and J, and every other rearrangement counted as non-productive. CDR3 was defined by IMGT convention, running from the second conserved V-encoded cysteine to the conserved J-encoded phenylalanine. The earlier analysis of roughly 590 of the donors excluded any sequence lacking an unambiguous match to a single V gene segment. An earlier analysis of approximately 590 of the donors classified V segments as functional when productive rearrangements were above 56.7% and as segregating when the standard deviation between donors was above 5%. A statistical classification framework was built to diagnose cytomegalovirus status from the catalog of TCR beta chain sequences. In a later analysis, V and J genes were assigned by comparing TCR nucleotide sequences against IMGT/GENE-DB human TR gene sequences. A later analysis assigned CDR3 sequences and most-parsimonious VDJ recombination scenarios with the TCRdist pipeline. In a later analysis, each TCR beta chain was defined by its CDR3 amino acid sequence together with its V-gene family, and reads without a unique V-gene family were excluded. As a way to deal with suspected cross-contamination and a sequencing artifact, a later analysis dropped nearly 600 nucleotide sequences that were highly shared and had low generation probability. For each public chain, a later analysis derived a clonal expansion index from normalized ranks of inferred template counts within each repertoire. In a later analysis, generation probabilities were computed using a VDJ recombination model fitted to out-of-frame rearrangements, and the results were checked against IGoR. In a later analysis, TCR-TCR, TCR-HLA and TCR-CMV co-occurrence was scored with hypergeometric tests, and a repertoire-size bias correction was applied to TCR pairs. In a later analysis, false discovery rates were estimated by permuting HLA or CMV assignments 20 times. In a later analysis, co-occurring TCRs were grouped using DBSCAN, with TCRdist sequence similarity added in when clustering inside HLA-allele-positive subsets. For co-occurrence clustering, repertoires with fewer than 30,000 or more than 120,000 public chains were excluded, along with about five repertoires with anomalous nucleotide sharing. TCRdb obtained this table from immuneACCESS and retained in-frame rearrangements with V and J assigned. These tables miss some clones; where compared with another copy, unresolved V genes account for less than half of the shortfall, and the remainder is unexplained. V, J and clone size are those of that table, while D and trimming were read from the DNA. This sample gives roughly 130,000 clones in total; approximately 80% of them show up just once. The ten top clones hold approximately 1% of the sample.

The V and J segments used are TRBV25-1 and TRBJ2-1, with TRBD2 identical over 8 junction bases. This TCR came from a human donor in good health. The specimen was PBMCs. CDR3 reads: CASSDPIRGGVDNEQFF. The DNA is TGTGCCAGCAGTGACCCTATTCGGGGGGGGGTTGACAATGAGCAGTTCTTC.